This entry describes one T cell receptor (beta chain). The antigen is not known. The germline CDR1 and CDR2 sequences are LNHDA and SQIVND (reference sequence). The CDR3 has 18 residues. With V trimmed by 3 bases and J by 3 bases, 12 bases remained unmatched. This record comes from a study of cytomegalovirus exposure and HLA in healthy donors. Across the whole study: The 120 validation repertoires were reported in a later analysis to have been generated on the same platform as the approximately 700 first-cohort repertoires.

Overall study findings and caveats: Reports credit the classifier with highly specific, highly sensitive diagnosis of cytomegalovirus status. TCR beta chains numbering 150 to 200 were designated cytomegalovirus-associated. First-cohort TCR clusters tended to co-occur in the approximately 120 validation repertoires, a later analysis found.

Sequenced by immunoSEQ multiplex PCR; TCRdb stores in-frame clones only, minus some. The sample yields 250,000 to 350,000 clones, approximately 88% seen once. This sequence originates from a woman aged 18-30 years in good health and CMV-seronegative. Source material: PBMCs. The chain couples TRBV19 to TRBJ1-5; 9 nucleotides align to TRBD1. The CDR3 here is CASSIEGTGRTSNQPQHF. The CDR3 DNA is TGTGCCAGTAGTATTGAAGGGACAGGGCGTACCTCCAATCAGCCCCAGCATTTT.